This T cell receptor (beta chain) was documented in a study of blood T cell repertoires in COVID-19. V lost 1 base to trimming and J lost 2 bases, with 13 bases between them. The CDR3 runs 15 residues. Germline V gives CDR1 SGHRS, CDR2 YFSETQ. Libraries were prepared by immunoSEQ multiplex PCR; TCRdb keeps only in-frame clonotypes and omits some of them. This table has approximately 500,000 clones, 85% to 90% appearing once. This clone came up once. Seattle participants joined during active infection and were tracked over time. The clonotype originates from a woman aged 45-65 years with COVID-19, enrolled during active disease. The sequenced sample was peripheral blood. The V gene is TRBV5-1, the J gene TRBJ2-7; D is possibly TRBD1 (6 bases). The DNA for the CDR3 is TGCGCCAGCAGCTTGTGGGCAGGGGCTACCTACGAGCAGTACTTC. It specifies CASSLWAGATYEQYF.